This T cell receptor (beta chain) was documented in a study of cytomegalovirus exposure and HLA in healthy donors (dated by TCRdb to about 2017). Some background on the complete study: In an earlier analysis of under 600 of the donors, 276 Gb of sequence data and 100 million or so unique TCR beta sequences from 180 million or so T cells were reported. Roughly 300 gigabases of sequencing data and tens of millions of unique TCR sequences were included in an early release covering roughly 600 HLA-typed donors. The genetic ancestry cluster associated with self-reported Caucasian donors included about 81% of the 398 genotyped donors. The study aimed to test whether cataloging public T cell receptors could reveal signatures of past pathogen exposure. The study used immunosequencing to profile the T cell repertoires of more than 650 subjects and linked those repertoires to cytomegalovirus serostatus. Besides the first cohort of around 670 subjects, a separate validation cohort made up of 120 different subjects was used. High-throughput TCR immunosequencing, statistical association of individual TCRs with disease status, and machine learning were combined to predict cytomegalovirus infection status. To study patterns of TCR occurrence, a later analysis re-analyzed previously published TCR beta repertoires from 600 to 750 donors and added high-resolution HLA genotyping. In the later analysis, no new phenotypic data were used to find candidate immune exposures; instead, reliance was placed on TCR beta sequences and their occurrence across donors. In an earlier analysis of 500 to 650 of the donors, high-throughput TCR beta sequencing was used to judge whether each TCR beta V gene segment behaved as functional or pseudogenic. Donor age, sex, ethnicity and CMV serostatus were compiled together with the repertoire data. A later genetic analysis took genome-wide SNP genotypes for about three fifths of the 666 donors and used that subset as a discovery cohort. Every repertoire in the discovery cohort had been generated on one and the same sequencing platform. HLA typing included class I and class II loci at four-digit resolution. Typing coverage differed by locus: A, B, C, DRB1 and DQB1 were typed in about 629-640 donors, DQA1 in about 560, DPA1 in over 600, and DPB1 in 450 to 490. Roughly 5 DR-DQ haplotypes were handled as single units for association and clustering, since linkage in the cohort was strong. Among around 400 genotyped donors of the cohort, an average of roughly 230,000 unique TCR beta nucleotide sequences was sequenced per donor, of which roughly 18% were non-productive. Points the paper makes about the study in general: A group of highly shared sequence variants was considered likely to be a technical artifact of the sequencing pipeline. The study gave a list of about 160 TCR beta chains associated with cytomegalovirus. Compared with equally common non-associated chains, HLA-associated TCR beta chains in a later analysis were more clonally expanded and had lower generation probabilities. A few of the identified cytomegalovirus-associated TCR beta chains were confirmed in vitro to be specific for cytomegalovirus antigens. Specific HLA alleles were associated with 15,000 to 20,000 TCR beta sequences at a false discovery rate of 0.05 in a later analysis. A later genetic analysis associated a missense DCLRE1C variant with V-gene and J-gene trimming of TCR beta chains, and an independent cohort replicated the association. Because HLA typing was unavailable for some donors at each locus, only the typed subset was used in association tests. Correlated functional status among segregating V segments might reflect linkage disequilibrium, but an unknown experimental factor could not be ruled out. Roughly 15 rarely observed V segments, including chromosome 9 orphons, were excluded from the earlier analysis of 550 to 700 of the donors because counts were too low. In an earlier analysis of around 500 of the donors, most TCR beta V segments appeared in productive rearrangements about 87% or about 30% of the time, broadly matching IMGT annotations. Strong co-occurrence of HLA alleles, especially DR and DQ, made assigning TCR associations to individual alleles difficult. In a later analysis, TCR association rates were found to vary across HLA loci, with the most associated TCRs seen for DRB1 alleles and the fewest for HLA-C alleles. CMV serostatus was the only immune exposure information available for the cohort. Roughly uniform sequencing depth across donors was assumed in presence/absence analyses, although this assumption may not hold. Some IMGT-functional V segments, including TRBV6-2 and TRBV6-3, could not be told apart with the 87-base-pair reads, so those segments were excluded. According to a later analysis, parvovirus B19, influenza, CMV and Epstein-Barr virus appeared linked to several top co-occurrence clusters. The authors suggested that the approach could potentially be extended to other disease states and immunological phenotypes. The classifier was reported to diagnose cytomegalovirus status with high specificity and sensitivity in both the original cohort and the validation cohort. A further reported finding was that TCR beta sequences accurately predicted the HLA-A and HLA-B alleles for most subjects in the first cohort. In a later genetic analysis, fewer N-insertions in productive TCRs were reported among donors in an Asian-associated ancestry cluster than the roughly 700-donor mean. According to a later analysis, most CMV-associated TCR beta chains appeared to be HLA-restricted, and the HLA associations seemed to be driven largely by CMV exposure. While some public TCRs were present in many individuals, most TCR sequences turned up only very rarely across donors. This cohort had only TCR beta chains sequenced, and the lack of alpha or paired-chain data limited which features could be detected.

Details on this clone: What antigen it recognizes has not been identified. No qualities accompany the bases; no much larger clone lies one base away.

The cohort was made up of approximately 670 healthy bone marrow donors. At the time of sampling, all cohort members were nominally healthy, though unrecorded immune exposures were likely present. The donor was CMV seropositive and belonged to the group of more than 250 seropositive cohort members. Each donor provided a peripheral blood sample, and peripheral blood mononuclear cells were used for TCR beta sequencing. The Qiagen DNeasy Blood Extraction Kit was used to extract genomic DNA from the blood cell samples. Receptor amplification or capture employed the immunoSEQ multiplex PCR assay. For the multiplex PCR, a mixture combining 60 forward primers for TCR Vbeta segments and 13 reverse primers for TCR Jbeta segments was used. The CDR3 region of rearranged TCR beta genes was amplified from genomic DNA with a multiplex PCR assay. The amplified TCR beta libraries were sequenced on the Illumina HiSeq System as 87-base-pair reads. The original methods were these. Across the 500 to 850 repertoires, a later analysis counted tens of millions of unique TCR beta chains, around 10 million of which were shared by at least two donors. Raw reads were error-corrected and collapsed into unique sequences by a nearest-neighbor algorithm in which closely related sequences were merged to remove PCR and sequencing errors. CDR3 sequences were aligned to IMGT reference sequences to assign V, D and J gene segments. Each retained sequence needed at least a six-nucleotide match to both a V gene segment and a J gene segment. A rearrangement counted as productive if the CDR3 had no stop codons and remained in frame with V and J, and every other rearrangement counted as non-productive. CDR3 was defined according to IMGT convention as the region running from the second conserved V-encoded cysteine to the conserved J-encoded phenylalanine. The earlier analysis of approximately 590 of the donors excluded any sequence lacking an unambiguous match to a single V gene segment. An earlier analysis of 587 of the donors classified V segments as functional when productive rearrangements were above 56.7% and as segregating when the standard deviation between donors was above 5%. A statistical classification framework was built for diagnosing cytomegalovirus status from the catalog of TCR beta chain sequences. V and J gene assignment, in a later analysis, came from comparing TCR nucleotide sequences with IMGT/GENE-DB human TR gene sequences. Using the TCRdist pipeline, a later analysis assigned CDR3 sequences along with most-parsimonious VDJ recombination scenarios. In a later analysis, each TCR beta chain was defined by its CDR3 amino acid sequence together with its V-gene family, and reads without a unique V-gene family were excluded. As a way to deal with suspected cross-contamination and a sequencing artifact, a later analysis dropped more than 500 nucleotide sequences that were highly shared and had low generation probability. In a later analysis, a clonal expansion index was calculated for each public chain from normalized within-repertoire ranks of inferred template counts. In a later analysis, generation probabilities were computed with a VDJ recombination model fitted to out-of-frame rearrangements, and the resulting probabilities were checked against IGoR. Hypergeometric tests were used in a later analysis to score TCR-TCR, TCR-HLA and TCR-CMV co-occurrence, with a repertoire-size bias correction applied to the TCR pairs. In a later analysis, false discovery rates were estimated by permuting HLA or CMV assignments 20 times. In a later analysis, co-occurring TCRs were grouped using DBSCAN, and TCRdist sequence similarity was added for clustering within HLA-allele-positive subsets. Co-occurrence clustering excluded repertoires with fewer than 30,000 or more than 120,000 public chains, plus five with anomalous nucleotide sharing. TCRdb mirrors the immuneACCESS table, restricted to in-frame sequences. Some clones are absent from its copies; in checked studies, under half trace to an unresolved V gene, and the reason for the others is unknown. The D gene and trimming were derived from the DNA, and the V and J assignments and clone size from that table. Present in this sample are fewer than 250,000 clones, 70% to 80% of which were seen just once. Around 0.38% of the sample belongs to the ten largest clones.

Between the V and J ends, shortened by 1 base and 4 bases respectively, the junction contains 11 bases. From the germline V gene, CDR1 is SGHRS and CDR2 is YFSETQ. From its cysteine to its phenylalanine, the CDR3 spans 14 amino acids. Only the CDR3 DNA stays, 42 bases, in frame from base 1. The chain is encoded by TRBV5-1 joined to TRBJ2-5; the D gene is possibly TRBD2, with 5 bases matching. The sequence derives from a male donor in good health and CMV-seropositive. Specimen: PBMCs. The nucleotides are TGCGCCAGCAGCTTGAGTACGGACTCAGAGACCCAGTACTTC. This codes for CASSLSTDSETQYF.